The present T cell receptor (beta chain) was sequenced within a study of blood T cells in healthy people across ages. Of note for this clonotype: The junction does not match germline at one end; this may be a read error.

Then a second PCR, running about 7 to 11 cycles, was carried out with a sample-barcoded 5' primer and a J-beta primer mix. One entry per CDR3 protein results from TCRdb running MiXCR on the 5' RACE reads. The sample includes some 1.5 million distinct CDR3 sequences, 28% of them seen just once. The CDR3 is 15 amino acids. In germline, CDR1 is SGHTA, CDR2 FQGNSA. Sample: blood. The sequence came from a woman aged 30 to 39 in good health. The chain employs TRBV7-2 and TRBJ2-3; D is possibly TRBD1 (5 bases). This CDR3 is CACSPRVYGTDTQYF. In DNA, the CDR3 is TGTGCCTGCAGCCCCAGGGTATATGGCACAGATACGCAGTATTTT.